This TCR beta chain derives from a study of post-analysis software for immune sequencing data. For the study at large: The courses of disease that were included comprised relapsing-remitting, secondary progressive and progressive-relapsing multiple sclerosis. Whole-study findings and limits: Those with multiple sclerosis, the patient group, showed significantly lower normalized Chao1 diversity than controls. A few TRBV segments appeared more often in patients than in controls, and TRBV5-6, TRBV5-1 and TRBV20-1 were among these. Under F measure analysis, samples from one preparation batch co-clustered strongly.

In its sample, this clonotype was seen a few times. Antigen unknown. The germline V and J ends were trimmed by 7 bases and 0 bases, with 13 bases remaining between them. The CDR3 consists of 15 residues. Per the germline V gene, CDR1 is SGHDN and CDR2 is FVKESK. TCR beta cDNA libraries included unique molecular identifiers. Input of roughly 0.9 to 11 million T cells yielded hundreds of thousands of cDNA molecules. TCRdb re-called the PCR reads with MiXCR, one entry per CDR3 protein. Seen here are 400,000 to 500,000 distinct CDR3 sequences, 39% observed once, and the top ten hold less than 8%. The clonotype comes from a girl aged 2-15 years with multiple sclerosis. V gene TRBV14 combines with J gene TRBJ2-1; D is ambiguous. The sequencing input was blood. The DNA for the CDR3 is TGTGCCAGCAATATACGCAGTAGCTCCTACAATGAGCAGTTCTTC. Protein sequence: CASNIRSSSYNEQFF.